One and the same sample provided the 32 T cell receptor beta chains below, sequenced in a study of PD-1 blockade in classical Hodgkin lymphoma. Assay used: immunoSEQ multiplex PCR; TCRdb lists only in-frame clones, some missing. This table holds tens of thousands of clones, roughly 70% found once. Relapses following autologous stem cell transplantation were seen in all patients, with brentuximab vedotin exposure varying. The sequencing here drew on peripheral blood mononuclear cells (PBMCs), taken before the second cycle of nivolumab. These receptors all come from a human donor with classical Hodgkin lymphoma.

CDR3 nucleotide sequence: TGTGCCAGCAGCTTGCTTGGATCAATCGCCGATACGCAGTATTTT. Protein: CASSLLGSIADTQYF. This chain joins TRBV5-8 and TRBJ2-3, with D unresolved. The CDR3 totals 15 residues. The germline CDR1 and CDR2 sequences are SGHTS and YDEGEE. Trimming took 1 base from V and 6 from J, leaving 15 bases between them.

This chain links TRBV2 with TRBJ1-4; 9 bases fit TRBD1. Germline trimming cut 6 bases from V and 10 bases from J; bases unmatched to any gene: 12. CDR1 and CDR2 from the germline V gene are SNHLY and FYNNEI. The CDR3 is made up of 15 amino acids. CDR3 DNA sequence: TGTGCCAGCAGCGTAGGGACAGGGAATGGGGTAAAACTGTTTTTT. This codes for CASSVGTGNGVKLFF.

The V gene is TRBV5-4, the J gene TRBJ2-2, with 10 positions matching TRBD1. Losses at the gene ends were 4 bases for V and 8 bases for J; bases not matched to a gene: 8. CDR1 SGHNT and CDR2 YYREEE come from the germline V gene (reference sequence). The CDR3 consists of 15 residues. Here the CDR3 reads CASSIRTGGTGELFF. Here the CDR3 DNA reads TGTGCCAGCAGCATCCGGACAGGGGGGACGGGGGAGCTGTTTTTT.

The chain carries TRBV11-1 and TRBJ2-7; 7 bases align to TRBD1. The V and J ends lost 5 bases and 3 bases, in that order; junction bases with no gene match: 4. CDR3 length: 13 amino acids. Germline V lookup: CDR1 SGHAT, CDR2 FQDESV (reference sequence). CDR3 sequence (DNA): TGTGCCAGCAGCCTCTCAGGGGGCTACGAGCAGTACTTC. It is translated as CASSLSGGYEQYF.

This clone is a singleton in its sample. V and J are TRBV2 and TRBJ2-6, with 7 nucleotides matching TRBD1. The junction had 7 bases not matched to a gene; V was cut back by 9 bases and J by 2 bases. Per the germline V gene, CDR1 is SNHLY and CDR2 is FYNNEI. This CDR3 comprises 15 residues. The CDR3 DNA is TGTGCCAGTAGTACAGGGGTTACTGGGGCCAACGTCCTGACTTTC. Its protein is CASSTGVTGANVLTF.

The chain combines TRBV9 with TRBJ2-5, with D possibly being TRBD2 (5 bases). Trimming left V 3 bases short and J 4 bases short, with 16 bases between. There are 15 residues in the CDR3. Germline CDR1 reads SGDLS; CDR2 reads YYNGEE. CDR3 DNA: TGTGCCAGCAGCGGCTTCGGGGAAGAGGGAGAGACCCAGTACTTC. Its translation: CASSGFGEEGETQYF.

This chain's CDR3 is CASSLDRGTNEKLFF. The CDR3 DNA sequence: TGTGCCAGCAGCTTGGATCGGGGGACGAATGAAAAACTGTTTTTT. The chain links TRBV5-4 to TRBJ1-4; D is perhaps TRBD1 (5 bases). The CDR3 contains 15 residues. V was cut by 0 bases and J by 5 bases, with 11 bases left in between. Germline-derived CDR1 and CDR2 are SGHNT and YYREEE (reference sequence).

The table lists this clone with a count of one. The chain employs TRBV5-6 and TRBJ2-7; D possibly corresponds to TRBD2 (5 bases). Germline CDR1 reads SGHDT; CDR2 reads YYEEEE. V lost 1 base and J 2 bases, leaving 10 bases between the germline ends. The CDR3 runs to 14 residues. CDR3 amino acids: CASSLSGAPYEQYF. DNA for the CDR3: TGTGCCAGCAGCTTGAGCGGAGCGCCCTACGAGCAGTACTTC.

For this clone: The junction departs from germline at one end; a sequencing error may be responsible. This chain connects TRBV11-3 to TRBJ2-2; D gene uncertain. The CDR3 has 14 amino acids. The germline gives CDR1 SGHNT, CDR2 YENEEA. Here the CDR3 reads CASSLDVQTGELFF. CDR3 in DNA: TGTGCCAGCAGTTTAGACGTTCAAACCGGGGAGCTGTTTTTT.

The V call is TRBV9, the J call TRBJ2-3; a weak D match, TRBD2 (6 bases). Trimming stripped 0 bases from V and 3 bases from J, with 8 bases between. CDR3 length equals 14 residues. Per germline, CDR1 SGDLS and CDR2 YYNGEE. In nucleotides, the CDR3 is TGTGCCAGCAGCGTAGACCGGGGGACAGATACGCAGTATTTT. Amino acid sequence: CASSVDRGTDTQYF. Looking up the rest from reference TRBV9 and TRBJ2-3 gives the full variable domain: DSGVTQTPKHLITATGQRVTLRCSPRSGDLSVYWYQQSLDQGLQFLIQYYNGEERAKGNILERFSAQQFPDLHSELNLSSLELGDSALYFCASSVDRGTDTQYFGPGTRLTVL.

CDR3 loop: CASSLSGLDQTQYF. DNA for the CDR3: TGTGCCAGCAGCTTGTCGGGTTTGGATCAGACCCAGTACTTC. The rearrangement joins TRBV11-2 to TRBJ2-5, with unresolved D. The germline V gene has CDR1 SGHAT and CDR2 FQNNGV. The V gene lost 3 bases and the J gene lost 6 bases, with 14 bases spanning the gap. This CDR3 region has 14 residues.

The V gene is TRBV6-5, the J gene TRBJ2-3, with D unclear. The ends were cut back, 6 bases at V and 4 bases at J, with 5 bases in the middle. The CDR3 length is 11 residues. Germline-derived CDR1 and CDR2 are MNHEY and SVGAGI. The CDR3 reads CASSTADTQYF. In DNA, the CDR3 is TGTGCCAGCAGCACCGCAGATACGCAGTATTTT.

This clone was seen a single time. The chain uses TRBV5-8 and TRBJ1-1; TRBD1 matches at 7 bases. From germline, CDR1 is SGHTS and CDR2 YDEGEE. Trimming at V came to 2 bases and at J to 6 bases, leaving 22 bases not matched to a gene. The CDR3 length is 19 residues. As DNA, the CDR3 is TGTGCCAGCAGCTTAGCGACCCTAACCGGGACAGCCAACAGGGCTGAAGCTTTCTTT. Translation: CASSLATLTGTANRAEAFF.

This clone was found a few times. This chain connects TRBV27 to TRBJ1-4; D is unclear. With 5 bases removed from V and 4 bases from J, the gap between germline ends came to 11 bases. This CDR3 region has 14 residues. Germline lookup yields CDR1 MNHEY and CDR2 SMNVEV (reference sequence). The CDR3 DNA reads TGTGCCAGCAGTCCCCGGGTGGGTAATGAAAAACTGTTTTTT. Translation gives CASSPRVGNEKLFF.

V is TRBV20-1 and J is TRBJ2-3; D gene uncertain. The V and J ends lost 3 bases and 5 bases respectively, with 6 bases between them. There are 11 residues in the CDR3. Germline lookup yields CDR1 DFQATT and CDR2 SNEGSKA (reference sequence). The CDR3 reads CSASRQDTQYF. CDR3 DNA sequence: TGCAGTGCTAGTCGCCAAGATACGCAGTATTTT.

The V gene is TRBV30, the J gene TRBJ2-7, with 7 bases identical to TRBD1. V trimming: 3 bases; J trimming: 2 bases; junction bases outside the gene matches: 4. Germline CDR1 is GTSNPN and CDR2 is SVGIG (reference sequence). The CDR3 is made up of 13 amino acids. For the CDR3, the DNA is TGTGCCTGGAGCCATGGGACAGCCTACGAGCAGTACTTC. It encodes CAWSHGTAYEQYF.

This CDR3 reads CAWSVIATDTQYF. The CDR3 nucleotides read TGTGCCTGGAGTGTAATAGCTACAGATACGCAGTATTTT. The chain joins TRBV30 to TRBJ2-3; D call uncertain. The CDR3 consists of 13 residues. The germline CDR1 and CDR2 sequences are GTSNPN and SVGIG (reference sequence). Trimming took off 0 bases at V and 3 bases at J, with 7 bases between the two ends.

The chain recombines TRBV7-6 with TRBJ2-2; 8 nucleotides line up with TRBD2. After removal of 1 base from V and 1 base from J, the junction contained 5 bases not matched to a gene. The CDR3 totals 17 residues. Germline V gene data show CDR1 as SGHVS and CDR2 as FNYEAQ. CDR3 loop: CASSLDIRGGNTGELFF. The CDR3 DNA sequence: TGTGCCAGCAGCTTAGATATACGGGGGGGGAACACCGGGGAGCTGTTTTTT. The variable domain in full, completed from reference TRBV7-6 and TRBJ2-2, reads GAGVSQSPRYKVTKRGQDVALRCDPISGHVSLYWYRQALGQGPEFLTYFNYEAQQDKSGLPNDRFSAERPEGSISTLTIQRTEQRDSAMYRCASSLDIRGGNTGELFFGEGSRLTVL.

The chain is built from TRBV7-2 and TRBJ2-7; D is perhaps TRBD2 (5 bases). V was shortened by 1 base and J by 1 base, with 8 bases between the two germline ends. CDR1 is SGHTA, CDR2 FQGNSA, per germline. This CDR3 has 14 amino acids. The CDR3 DNA reads TGTGCCAGCAGCTTAGTAGCGACGTCCTACGAGCAGTACTTC. It specifies CASSLVATSYEQYF.

J is TRBJ2-2 and V is TRBV6-7, with 10 positions matching TRBD2. TRBV6-7 is an ORF, and what it does is uncertain. The CDR3 loop spans 18 amino acids. Losses at the gene ends were 9 bases for V and 1 base for J; bases not matched to a gene: 14. The CDR3 DNA sequence: TGTGCCAGGGCCTTAGCTAGCGGGGGACCTGAGAACACCGGGGAGCTGTTTTTT. Protein product: CARALASGGPENTGELFF.

The rearrangement uses TRBV30 and TRBJ1-4, with 7 bases aligning to TRBD1. The trim removed 1 base at V and 0 bases at J, leaving 2 bases unmatched. This CDR3 has 15 residues. The germline V gene has CDR1 GTSNPN and CDR2 SVGIG (reference sequence). CDR3 amino acids: CAWSGGQATNEKLFF. The CDR3 DNA follows: TGTGCCTGGAGTGGCGGACAGGCAACTAATGAAAAACTGTTTTTT.

The V call is TRBV12-5, the J call TRBJ1-6; 8 nucleotides match TRBD1. This CDR3 spans 15 amino acids. Germline V gene sequence: CDR1 LGHNT, CDR2 FRNRAP. V lost 6 bases, J lost 4 bases, and 5 bases stayed unmatched. The CDR3 bases are TGTGCTAGTGGACTGGACAGGGCGTATAATTCACCCCTCCACTTT. Its translation is CASGLDRAYNSPLHF. The entire variable domain, with the rest obtained from reference TRBV12-5 and TRBJ1-6, is as follows: DARVTQTPRHKVTEMGQEVTMRCQPILGHNTVFWYRQTMMQGLELLAYFRNRAPLDDSGMPKDRFSAEMPDATLATLKIQPSEPRDSAVYFCASGLDRAYNSPLHFGNGTRLTVT.

This chain uses TRBV18 with TRBJ2-1; either TRBD1 or TRBD2 may supply D (5 bases each). Trimming cost V 0 bases and J 7 bases, with 13 bases left between them. The CDR3 consists of 15 residues. In germline, CDR1 is KGHSH, CDR2 LQKENI. CDR3 in amino acids: CASSPPQEGRNEQFF. CDR3 coding DNA: TGTGCCAGCTCACCACCTCAAGAGGGGCGGAATGAGCAGTTCTTC.

This chain links TRBV9 with TRBJ1-6; tentative D call: TRBD1 (5 bases). Germline V gene lookup returns CDR1 SGDLS and CDR2 YYNGEE. The CDR3 sequence is 15 residues long. V was shortened by 0 bases and J by 6 bases, with 10 bases between the two germline ends. The CDR3 bases are TGTGCCAGCAGCGTAGCTGGGGCCCTTAATTCACCCCTCCACTTT. As protein: CASSVAGALNSPLHF.

This chain joins TRBV28 and TRBJ2-7, with 12 bases that match TRBD1. The germline CDR1 and CDR2 sequences are MDHEN and SYDVKM. The CDR3 covers 20 residues. The V and J ends lost 7 bases and 5 bases, in that order; junction bases with no gene match: 24. The CDR3 reads CASNSMGGTGGFTGWDEQYF. In nucleotides, the CDR3 is TGTGCCAGCAATTCCATGGGGGGGACAGGGGGCTTTACGGGTTGGGACGAGCAGTACTTC.

The chain joins TRBV28 to TRBJ2-1, with a possible D match to TRBD2 (5 bases). In germline, CDR1 is MDHEN, CDR2 SYDVKM. This CDR3 spans 14 amino acids. Trimming pared 1 base from V and 8 bases from J, leaving 12 bases between. The CDR3 DNA reads TGTGCCAGCAGTTTATATGTGGGGAGTGATGAGCAGTTCTTC. Protein: CASSLYVGSDEQFF.

V gene TRBV15 combines with J gene TRBJ2-1; the D is unclear. Germline V gene lookup returns CDR1 LNHNV and CDR2 YYDKDF (reference sequence). The CDR3 has 12 residues. The V end was cut by 2 bases, the J end by 10 bases, with 9 bases between. CDR3: CATSRRWGEQFF. The CDR3 DNA follows: TGTGCCACCAGCAGACGGTGGGGAGAGCAGTTCTTC.

This clone was seen only a few times. The chain employs TRBV19 and TRBJ1-1; D remains ambiguous. Germline lookup yields CDR1 LNHDA and CDR2 SQIVND (reference sequence). This CDR3 spans 14 amino acids. V shed 3 bases and J shed 2 bases, with 10 bases lying between them. Here the CDR3 reads CASSIFGSNTEAFF. The CDR3 DNA reads TGTGCCAGTAGTATCTTCGGATCCAACACTGAAGCTTTCTTT.

There are a few counts of this clone. This chain uses TRBV5-1 with TRBJ2-3, with 8 bases identical to TRBD1. The germline V gene has CDR1 SGHRS and CDR2 YFSETQ. J was trimmed by 2 bases and V by 6 bases; bases with no gene match: 11. This CDR3 has 16 residues. This chain's CDR3 is CASTGTGGWITDTQYF. In DNA, the CDR3 is TGCGCCAGCACTGGAACAGGGGGATGGATCACAGATACGCAGTATTTT.

In this sample, this clone turned up a few times. The chain combines TRBV11-1 with TRBJ2-7, with a possible D match to TRBD2 (5 bases). The CDR3 has 15 amino acids. Trimming pared 5 bases from V and 3 bases from J, leaving 17 bases between. Germline CDR1 is SGHAT and CDR2 is FQDESV (reference sequence). Here the CDR3 reads CASSLVLDPHYEQYF. DNA of the CDR3: TGTGCCAGCAGCCTCGTACTAGACCCCCACTACGAGCAGTACTTC.

The chain combines TRBV5-1 with TRBJ2-1, with D possibly TRBD2 on 5 matching bases. The CDR3 covers 13 residues. V was trimmed by 0 bases and J by 5 bases, leaving 6 bases between them. CDR1 SGHRS and CDR2 YFSETQ come from the germline V gene. The CDR3 sequence: CASSLAGDNEQFF. CDR3 nucleotides: TGCGCCAGCAGCTTGGCCGGGGACAATGAGCAGTTCTTC.

The genes are TRBV5-4 and TRBJ1-2; 7 nucleotides agree with TRBD1. This CDR3 region has 13 residues. Germline V gives CDR1 SGHNT, CDR2 YYREEE (reference sequence). V shed 2 bases, J shed 6 bases, and the junction held 4 bases outside the gene matches. CDR3 region: CASSFQGGDGYTF. DNA of the CDR3: TGTGCCAGCAGCTTTCAAGGGGGCGATGGCTACACCTTC.